This TCR beta chain was retrieved from a study of identical twins. With template switching, a universal primer site was added, and the cDNA carried unique molecular identifiers. TCRdb re-called the 5' RACE reads through MiXCR, storing one row per CDR3 protein. The table includes around 480,000 distinct CDR3 sequences, roughly an eighth detected once. Points from the study as a whole: Fewer insertions marked abundant cord blood beta clonotypes; young adult naive trended weakly, memory not at all. Out-of-frame alpha sequences shared between twins exhibited an excess of low generation probability.

A few counts support this clonotype. Its antigen is undetermined. V lost 8 bases and J 8 bases, leaving 10 bases between the germline ends. There are 11 residues in the CDR3. Looked up from germline, CDR1 is SGHTA and CDR2 is FQGNSA. These data also formed part of another study, on yellow fever vaccine responses in identical twins.

The genes are TRBV7-2 and TRBJ2-1; possible D gene TRBD2, 5 bases. Sample: CD4+ T cells sorted from blood. The receptor comes from a young woman in good health. CDR3 sequence: CASAREYEQFF. The CDR3 nucleotides are TGTGCCAGCGCTAGGGAGTATGAGCAGTTCTTC.